Listed below are T cell receptor beta chains from one sample, sequenced in a study of radiotherapy plus CTLA-4 blockade in lung cancer. The table came from immunoSEQ multiplex PCR; TCRdb's copy has only in-frame clones and leaves some out. The profile shows around 82,000 clones, around 87% of them singletons. The material was peripheral blood, obtained from a patient treated with radiotherapy plus ipilimumab. These receptors were collected from a human donor with non-small cell lung cancer that progressed on radiotherapy plus ipilimumab. Each CDR3 is given with its conserved first and last residue. Each record gives: D gene, clone size, V gene, J gene, CDR3 DNA, CDR3 protein. A D gene is named only where the DNA matches it firmly. Some rows mark clone size as missing; the rest say once, few, many or name a class of expanded clone.

d_call: NA; clone_size: NA; v_call: TRBV30; j_call: TRBJ2-5; cdr3_nt: TGTGCCTGGAGTGTGAAAGGGGCTAAGGAGACCCAGTACTTC; cdr3_aa: CAWSVKGAKETQYF
d_call: NA; clone_size: NA; v_call: TRBV2; j_call: TRBJ2-5; cdr3_nt: TGTGCCAGCCGGGCGAGTTTGGAGACCCAGTACTTC; cdr3_aa: CASRASLETQYF
d_call: NA; clone_size: NA; v_call: TRBV5-1; j_call: TRBJ2-7; cdr3_nt: TGCGCCAGCAGCCCCTCGACGCAGGGGGGTCTTTACGAGCAGTACTTC; cdr3_aa: CASSPSTQGGLYEQYF
d_call: NA; clone_size: NA; v_call: TRBV5-4; j_call: TRBJ1-2; cdr3_nt: TGTGCCAGCAGCTTGCGGGGTAACTATGGCTACACCTTC; cdr3_aa: CASSLRGNYGYTF
d_call: NA; clone_size: NA; v_call: TRBV14; j_call: TRBJ2-7; cdr3_nt: TGTGCCAGCAGCGAGCTGGGACTGAACTACGAGCAGTACTTC; cdr3_aa: CASSELGLNYEQYF
d_call: TRBD2; clone_size: few; v_call: TRBV6-1; j_call: TRBJ2-2; cdr3_nt: TGTGCCAGCAGGGAACTAGCGGGAGGCACCGGGGAGCTGTTTTTT; cdr3_aa: CASRELAGGTGELFF
d_call: NA; clone_size: NA; v_call: TRBV7-8; j_call: TRBJ1-2; cdr3_nt: TGTGCCAGCAGCTCTTCAGCCGTTAACTATGGCTACACCTTC; cdr3_aa: CASSSSAVNYGYTF
d_call: NA; clone_size: NA; v_call: TRBV5-1; j_call: TRBJ1-3; cdr3_nt: TGCGCCAGCAGCTTGGGGCAGGTAACCGGAAACACCATATATTTT; cdr3_aa: CASSLGQVTGNTIYF
d_call: TRBD1; clone_size: NA; v_call: TRBV5-1; j_call: TRBJ1-6; cdr3_nt: TGCGCCAGCAGCTTGGAGGGGGCGGTCTATAATTCACCCCTCCACTTT; cdr3_aa: CASSLEGAVYNSPLHF
d_call: NA; clone_size: NA; v_call: TRBV6-5; j_call: TRBJ2-7; cdr3_nt: TGTGCCAGCAGTTACTCGAGAGCCCCGTACGAGCAGTACTTC; cdr3_aa: CASSYSRAPYEQYF
d_call: NA; clone_size: few; v_call: TRBV28; j_call: TRBJ1-4; cdr3_nt: TGTGCCAGCGAAGGATCTAATGAAAAACTGTTTTTT; cdr3_aa: CASEGSNEKLFF
d_call: NA; clone_size: NA; v_call: TRBV14; j_call: TRBJ1-4; cdr3_nt: TGTGCCAGCAGCCAAAAAGGACATGCGCTTGAAAAACTGTTTTTT; cdr3_aa: CASSQKGHALEKLFF
d_call: NA; clone_size: few; v_call: TRBV19; j_call: TRBJ1-1; cdr3_nt: TGTGCCAGTAGTATCCGACAGGTTCGCACTGAAGCTTTCTTT; cdr3_aa: CASSIRQVRTEAFF
d_call: TRBD1; clone_size: few; v_call: TRBV5-1; j_call: TRBJ2-3; cdr3_nt: TGCGCCAGCCATACAGGGGACGCAGATACGCAGTATTTT; cdr3_aa: CASHTGDADTQYF
d_call: NA; clone_size: NA; v_call: TRBV9; j_call: TRBJ1-4; cdr3_nt: TGTGCCAGCAGCGTCACAGGGAACTCTAATGAAAAACTGTTTTTT; cdr3_aa: CASSVTGNSNEKLFF
d_call: TRBD2; clone_size: NA; v_call: TRBV5-4; j_call: TRBJ2-7; cdr3_nt: TGTGCCAGCAGGGCCCAGGCTAGCGGGAGCTACGAGCAGTACTTC; cdr3_aa: CASRAQASGSYEQYF
d_call: NA; clone_size: NA; v_call: TRBV20-1; j_call: TRBJ2-2; cdr3_nt: TGCAGTGCTAGGCGGTACGGGGAGCTGTTTTTT; cdr3_aa: CSARRYGELFF
d_call: TRBD2; clone_size: once; v_call: TRBV15; j_call: TRBJ2-7; cdr3_nt: TGTGCCACCAGCATCGGCGGGAGGGGCGAGCAGTACTTC; cdr3_aa: CATSIGGRGEQYF
d_call: TRBD1; clone_size: NA; v_call: TRBV7-2; j_call: TRBJ1-2; cdr3_nt: TGTGCCAGCAGCTCGGACAGGCTCTTCTATGGCTACACCTTC; cdr3_aa: CASSSDRLFYGYTF
d_call: NA; clone_size: NA; v_call: TRBV9; j_call: TRBJ2-1; cdr3_nt: TGTGCCAGCAGCGTAGGAACTAGCCTCGAGCAGTTCTTC; cdr3_aa: CASSVGTSLEQFF
d_call: TRBD2; clone_size: NA; v_call: TRBV5-1; j_call: TRBJ2-1; cdr3_nt: TGCGCCAGCAGCTTGGGGGGACTAGCGGGAGGGCCGTCAGAGTTCTTC; cdr3_aa: CASSLGGLAGGPSEFF
d_call: NA; clone_size: once; v_call: TRBV11-3; j_call: TRBJ2-3; cdr3_nt: TGTGCCAGCAGCTTAGGAGGTAGCGGATACACAGATACGCAGTATTTT; cdr3_aa: CASSLGGSGYTDTQYF
d_call: NA; clone_size: NA; v_call: TRBV6-6; j_call: TRBJ1-1; cdr3_nt: TGTGCCAGCAGTACCCGGGACGGTATATTTACTGAAGCTTTCTTT; cdr3_aa: CASSTRDGIFTEAFF
d_call: NA; clone_size: NA; v_call: TRBV10-3; j_call: TRBJ1-6; cdr3_nt: TGTGCCATCCGGGCGGGAATGGGCCTCCACTTT; cdr3_aa: CAIRAGMGLHF
d_call: TRBD1; clone_size: NA; v_call: TRBV12-5; j_call: TRBJ2-1; cdr3_nt: TGTGCTAGTGGTTTGGCCCCCATGGGGGGCAGGGGGCAAGGGAATGAGCAGTTCTTC; cdr3_aa: CASGLAPMGGRGQGNEQFF
d_call: NA; clone_size: NA; v_call: TRBV4-2; j_call: TRBJ1-2; cdr3_nt: TGTGCCAGCAGCCAAGCTCTTGGGGGGGCGGGGGCCTATGGCTACACCTTC; cdr3_aa: CASSQALGGAGAYGYTF
d_call: TRBD1; clone_size: NA; v_call: TRBV7-6; j_call: TRBJ1-4; cdr3_nt: TGTGCCAGCAGCTTCGACAGGGGTGAAAAACTGTTTTTT; cdr3_aa: CASSFDRGEKLFF
d_call: NA; clone_size: NA; v_call: TRBV11-3; j_call: TRBJ2-2; cdr3_nt: TGTGCCATCTTTGGAGGCCGGGAGCTGTTTTTT; cdr3_aa: CAIFGGRELFF
d_call: TRBD1; clone_size: NA; v_call: TRBV10-2; j_call: TRBJ1-4; cdr3_nt: TGCGCCAGTAGTGAAGGACAGGGGGCGGACCTCAATGGGAAACTGTTTTTT; cdr3_aa: CASSEGQGADLNGKLFF
d_call: NA; clone_size: NA; v_call: TRBV5-1; j_call: TRBJ2-3; cdr3_nt: TGCGCCAGCAGCTTGGAAGGACTAACAATTTTCGACACAGATACGCAGTATTTT; cdr3_aa: CASSLEGLTIFDTDTQYF
d_call: NA; clone_size: NA; v_call: TRBV7-9; j_call: TRBJ1-3; cdr3_nt: TGTGCCAGCAGCACCAGGACGTCCTCGGTAGCTGGAAACACCATATATTTT; cdr3_aa: CASSTRTSSVAGNTIYF
d_call: NA; clone_size: once; v_call: TRBV18; j_call: TRBJ2-5; cdr3_nt: TGTGCCAGCTCACCCCAAGAGACCCAGTACTTC; cdr3_aa: CASSPQETQYF
d_call: NA; clone_size: NA; v_call: TRBV30; j_call: TRBJ2-5; cdr3_nt: TGTGCCTGGAGTGTACAGGGTGAGACCCAGTACTTC; cdr3_aa: CAWSVQGETQYF
d_call: NA; clone_size: once; v_call: TRBV6-1; j_call: TRBJ1-3; cdr3_nt: TGTGCCAGCAACAAAGGACGGATAAATGCGAACACCATATATTTT; cdr3_aa: CASNKGRINANTIYF
d_call: TRBD2; clone_size: once; v_call: TRBV4-3; j_call: TRBJ2-7; cdr3_nt: TGCGCCAGCAGCCAGGGACTAGCGGGAGGCAACGAGCAGTACTTC; cdr3_aa: CASSQGLAGGNEQYF
d_call: NA; clone_size: once; v_call: TRBV27; j_call: TRBJ1-4; cdr3_nt: TGTGCCAGCAGTTTACGTCATCGGCCAGGGGCGAAATCAACTAATGAAAAACTGTTTTTT; cdr3_aa: CASSLRHRPGAKSTNEKLFF
d_call: TRBD1; clone_size: NA; v_call: TRBV28; j_call: TRBJ1-5; cdr3_nt: TGTGCCAGCAGGTTACAGACAGGGTATCAGCCCCAGCATTTT; cdr3_aa: CASRLQTGYQPQHF
d_call: NA; clone_size: NA; v_call: TRBV14; j_call: TRBJ1-2; cdr3_nt: TGTGCCAGCAGCCAGTTTCTCTATGGCTACACCTTC; cdr3_aa: CASSQFLYGYTF
d_call: NA; clone_size: NA; v_call: TRBV5-1; j_call: TRBJ2-5; cdr3_nt: TGCGCCAGCTGCCTCACGGAGGGGGAGACCCAGTACTTC; cdr3_aa: CASCLTEGETQYF
d_call: NA; clone_size: NA; v_call: TRBV6-1; j_call: TRBJ1-1; cdr3_nt: TGTGCCAGCATTTGGGACGGGATGGGGTACACTGAAGCTTTCTTT; cdr3_aa: CASIWDGMGYTEAFF
d_call: NA; clone_size: NA; v_call: TRBV28; j_call: TRBJ2-3; cdr3_nt: TGTGCCAGCAGGACCAAGGGACGTTCGACAGATACGCAGTATTTT; cdr3_aa: CASRTKGRSTDTQYF
d_call: TRBD2; clone_size: NA; v_call: TRBV6-5; j_call: TRBJ2-2; cdr3_nt: TGTGCCAGCAGTGGAGGGAGGGCCGGGGAGCTGTTTTTT; cdr3_aa: CASSGGRAGELFF
d_call: NA; clone_size: few; v_call: TRBV28; j_call: TRBJ2-7; cdr3_nt: TGTGCCAGCGGCGAGGGGGGGAACTACGAGCAGTACTTC; cdr3_aa: CASGEGGNYEQYF
d_call: NA; clone_size: once; v_call: TRBV6-1; j_call: TRBJ1-5; cdr3_nt: TGTGCCAGCAGTGTATCGGGGGACTATAGCAATCAGCCCCAGCATTTT; cdr3_aa: CASSVSGDYSNQPQHF
d_call: TRBD2; clone_size: NA; v_call: TRBV2; j_call: TRBJ2-7; cdr3_nt: TGTGCCAGCAGGAGGACTAGCGGGAGTGGGGAATCCTACGAGCAGTACTTC; cdr3_aa: CASRRTSGSGESYEQYF
d_call: TRBD2; clone_size: NA; v_call: TRBV6-6; j_call: TRBJ2-1; cdr3_nt: TGTGCCAGCAGTCTGACCAGCGGGAGGGATGACAATGAGCAGTTCTTC; cdr3_aa: CASSLTSGRDDNEQFF